These 8 T cell receptor beta chains came from one sample sequenced in a study of early T cells in non-severe SARS-CoV-2 infection. MiXCR, applied by TCRdb to the 5' RACE reads, yields one record per CDR3 protein. This table has tens of thousands of distinct CDR3 sequences, approximately 6% appearing once. The source material was whole blood. These receptors were obtained from an adult who was a healthcare worker with PCR-confirmed SARS-CoV-2 infection or an uninfected control (not recorded which).

The V call is TRBV7-2, the J call TRBJ2-1; 7 bases align to TRBD1. Germline V gene data show CDR1 as SGHTA and CDR2 as FQGNSA. The length of the CDR3 is 14 residues. Germline trimming cut 4 bases from V and 7 bases from J; bases unmatched to any gene: 7. DNA of the CDR3: TGTGCCAGCAGCTCTTTCCGACAGGGAAATGAGCAGTTCTTC. Translating gives CASSSFRQGNEQFF.

This clonotype showed up just a few times. The chain joins TRBV10-3 to TRBJ2-7; TRBD1 agrees at 10 bases. Trimming removed 6 bases from V and 3 bases from J; junction bases left unmatched: 2. Per germline, CDR1 ENHRY and CDR2 SYGVKD. The CDR3 is made up of 13 amino acids. CDR3 bases: TGTGCCATCAGGGGGACAGGGGACTACGAGCAGTACTTC. Translation gives CAIRGTGDYEQYF.

A few counts support this clonotype. This chain uses TRBV28 with TRBJ2-6; 8 bases fit TRBD1. This CDR3 has 17 amino acids. The germline V gene encodes CDR1 MDHEN and CDR2 SYDVKM. V was pared by 2 bases and J by 2 bases, with 5 bases of the junction left unmatched. CDR3 coding DNA: TGTGCCAGCAGTTTACCCGGACAGGGAACTGGGGCCAACGTCCTGACTTTC. Amino acid sequence: CASSLPGQGTGANVLTF.

This clonotype appeared many times. This chain links TRBV20-1 with TRBJ2-7; TRBD2 matches at 11 bases. This CDR3 contains 13 residues. The V segment lost 5 bases and the J segment 2 bases; nucleotides outside the gene matches: 2. The germline V gene encodes CDR1 DFQATT and CDR2 SNEGSKA (reference sequence). CDR3 in amino acids: CSAVTSGAYEQYF. CDR3 nucleotide sequence: TGCAGTGCTGTGACTAGCGGGGCCTACGAGCAGTACTTC.

This clonotype has just a few counts. The junction does not match germline at one end; this may be a read error. V is TRBV29-1 and J is TRBJ2-7; TRBD1 matches at 7 bases. Germline assignment: CDR1 SQVTM and CDR2 ANQGSEA. The CDR3 is 14 amino acids. This CDR3 reads CSAEDHRDSYEQYF. The CDR3, as DNA: TGCAGCGCTGAAGATCACCGGGACAGCTACGAGCAGTACTTC.

Ten or more counts support this clonotype. The V call is TRBV6-1, the J call TRBJ2-1; TRBD2 matches at 10 bases. V gave up 7 bases and J gave up 0 bases; unmatched junction bases: 3. The CDR3 sequence is 15 residues long. CDR1 and CDR2 from the germline V gene are MNHNS and SASEGT. CDR3 sequence reads: CASNSGGLSYNEQFF. The CDR3 region has the DNA TGTGCCAGCAATAGCGGGGGGCTCTCCTACAATGAGCAGTTCTTC.

This clonotype was counted only a few times. The chain recombines TRBV11-2 with TRBJ2-1; 7 bases agree with TRBD1. This CDR3 is built from 15 residues. The germline gives CDR1 SGHAT, CDR2 FQNNGV. V was pared by 4 bases and J by 6 bases, with 9 bases of the junction left unmatched. CDR3 in amino acids: CASSSTGKGANEQFF. CDR3 coding DNA: TGTGCCAGCAGCTCGACAGGGAAAGGGGCCAATGAGCAGTTCTTC.

This clonotype was counted many times. The chain recombines TRBV20-1 with TRBJ2-7, with 8 bases matching TRBD2. This CDR3 is built from 15 residues. J lost 2 bases, V lost 4 bases, and 10 bases had no gene match. CDR1 is DFQATT, CDR2 SNEGSKA, per germline (reference sequence). Here the CDR3 reads CSATPSSGPTYEQYF. The CDR3 coding sequence is TGCAGTGCTACCCCTTCTAGCGGGCCGACCTACGAGCAGTACTTC.